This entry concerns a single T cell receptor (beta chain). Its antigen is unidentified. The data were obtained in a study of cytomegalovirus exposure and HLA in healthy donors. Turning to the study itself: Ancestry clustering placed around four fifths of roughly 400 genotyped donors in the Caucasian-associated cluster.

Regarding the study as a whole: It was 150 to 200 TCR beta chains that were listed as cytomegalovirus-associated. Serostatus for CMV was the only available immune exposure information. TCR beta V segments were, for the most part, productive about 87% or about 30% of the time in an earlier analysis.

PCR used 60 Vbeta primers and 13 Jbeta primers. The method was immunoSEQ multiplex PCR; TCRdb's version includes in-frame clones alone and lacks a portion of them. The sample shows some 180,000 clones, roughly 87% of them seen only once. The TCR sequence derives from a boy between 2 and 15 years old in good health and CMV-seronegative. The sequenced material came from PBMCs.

The CDR3 is CASSLVGLLQETQYF. The CDR3 nucleotides are TGTGCCAGCAGCTTGGTCGGTCTACTCCAAGAGACCCAGTACTTC. The chain has TRBV5-4 and TRBJ2-5; D call uncertain. The CDR3 totals 15 residues. The germline V gene has CDR1 SGHNT and CDR2 YYREEE (reference sequence). V lost 0 bases, J lost 1 base, and 10 bases lay in between. The whole variable domain, filled in from reference TRBV5-4 and TRBJ2-5, reads ETGVTQSPTHLIKTRGQQVTLRCSSQSGHNTVSWYQQALGQGPQFIFQYYREEENGRGNFPPRFSGLQFPNYSSELNVNALELDDSALYLCASSLVGLLQETQYFGPGTRLLVL.